A single sample gave rise to the 5 T cell receptor beta chains below, sequenced in a study of T-cell reconstitution after alpha-beta-depleted transplantation in children. Construction of the TCRbeta library involved unique molecular identifiers. TCRdb re-called the PCR reads with MiXCR, one entry per CDR3 protein. The sample includes 450,000 to 600,000 distinct CDR3 sequences, about 33% of them seen just once. Sample: PBMCs from the stem cell graft donor, taken from the stem cell graft. These receptors originate from a human donor who donated a stem cell graft to a child with aplastic anemia.

This clonotype was recorded a few times. The chain recombines TRBV20-1 with TRBJ2-1; 7 nucleotides line up with TRBD2. Germline V gene lookup returns CDR1 DFQATT and CDR2 SNEGSKA (reference sequence). The CDR3 totals 14 residues. V was clipped by 3 bases and J by 7 bases; unmatched bases: 9. The chain's CDR3 is CSASSPGGVNEQFF. The CDR3 DNA sequence: TGCAGTGCTAGTTCCCCGGGAGGCGTGAATGAGCAGTTCTTC.

This clonotype occurred a few times. The chain employs TRBV20-1 and TRBJ2-1; 10 bases are a match to TRBD2. Germline trimming cut 6 bases from V and 8 bases from J; bases unmatched to any gene: 7. There are 13 residues in the CDR3. Germline-derived CDR1 and CDR2 are DFQATT and SNEGSKA (reference sequence). The CDR3 coding sequence is TGCAGTGCCCATAGCGGGAGGATCCATGAGCAGTTCTTC. As protein: CSAHSGRIHEQFF.

The rearrangement uses TRBV5-6 and TRBJ1-3; D perhaps matches TRBD1 (5 bases). The V end lost 2 bases, the J end lost 4 bases, and 7 bases lay between the germline ends. The CDR3 has 13 amino acids. CDR1 and CDR2 from the germline V gene are SGHDT and YYEEEE. CDR3 DNA sequence: TGTGCCAGCAGCTTACCAGGGGGAAACACCATATATTTT. It translates to CASSLPGGNTIYF. The variable domain in full, completed from reference TRBV5-6 and TRBJ1-3, reads DAGVTQSPTHLIKTRGQQVTLRCSPKSGHDTVSWYQQALGQGPQFIFQYYEEEERQRGNFPDRFSGHQFPNYSSELNVNALLLGDSALYLCASSLPGGNTIYFGEGSWLTVV.

J is TRBJ1-1 and V is TRBV29-1, with D maybe TRBD1 (6 bases). CDR3 length: 13 residues. The germline CDR1 and CDR2 sequences are SQVTM and ANQGSEA. V was shortened by 7 bases and J by 0 bases, with 12 bases between the two germline ends. The CDR3 is CSGKTGVNTEAFF. For the CDR3, the DNA is TGCAGCGGGAAGACAGGAGTGAACACTGAAGCTTTCTTT.

This chain uses TRBV15 with TRBJ1-2, with unresolved D. Germline CDR1 and CDR2: LNHNV and YYDKDF (reference sequence). This CDR3 has 12 residues. V shed 5 bases and J shed 4 bases, with 8 bases lying between them. The CDR3: CATSGEVYGYTF. CDR3 DNA sequence: TGTGCCACCAGCGGTGAAGTCTATGGCTACACCTTC.